These 6 T cell receptor beta chains share one sample of origin, sequenced in a study of cytomegalovirus exposure and HLA in healthy donors (TCRdb year 2017). The library was obtained by the immunoSEQ multiplex PCR assay. TCRdb holds this immuneACCESS table with in-frame rearrangements only. Some clones are missing; in checked studies, unresolved V genes explain under half, and the rest has no known cause. The sample table contains about 120,000 clones; only one count was recorded for around 85% of them. Roughly 2% of the sample rests with the top ten. Material for sequencing was PBMCs. The receptors were sampled from a woman aged 25-40 years in good health and CMV-seronegative.

The V and J genes are TRBV12-5 and TRBJ2-2; 9 nucleotides line up with TRBD1. Germline CDR1 reads LGHNT; CDR2 reads FRNRAP. This CDR3 spans 14 amino acids. V was pared by 6 bases and J by 6 bases, with 5 bases of the junction left unmatched. CDR3 sequence: CASGRDRVSGELFF. The CDR3 bases are TGTGCTAGTGGCCGGGACAGGGTATCCGGGGAGCTGTTTTTT.

This clone was detected only a few times. The gene calls are TRBV5-1 and TRBJ1-6, with 7 bases aligning to TRBD1. The V segment lost 4 bases and the J segment 9 bases; nucleotides outside the gene matches: 7. In germline, CDR1 is SGHRS, CDR2 YFSETQ. There are 14 residues in the CDR3. The CDR3 sequence is CASSLQGLGSPLHF. The CDR3 DNA reads as TGCGCCAGCAGCCTACAGGGGTTGGGTTCACCCCTCCACTTT.

The genes are TRBV18 and TRBJ1-2; D unresolved. The V end lost 6 bases, the J end lost 0 bases, and 14 bases lay between the germline ends. CDR3 length: 15 amino acids. Germline V lookup: CDR1 KGHSH, CDR2 LQKENI. The CDR3 DNA is TGTGCCAGCTCTCGATCGACTGATCCTAACTATGGCTACACCTTC. It specifies CASSRSTDPNYGYTF.

The V gene is TRBV6-5, the J gene TRBJ1-2; weak D call: TRBD1 (5 bases). The CDR3 spans 13 residues. Germline assignment: CDR1 MNHEY and CDR2 SVGAGI. V lost 6 bases and J 3 bases, leaving 11 bases between the germline ends. The CDR3 protein is CASSQDSHYGYTF. In nucleotides, the CDR3 is TGTGCCAGCAGCCAAGACAGCCACTATGGCTACACCTTC.

The chain combines TRBV27 with TRBJ2-5; perhaps TRBD1 as D (6 bases). This CDR3 spans 12 amino acids. Between the trimmed V and J ends, which lost 6 bases and 2 bases, there was a span of 7 bases. CDR1 and CDR2 from the germline V gene are MNHEY and SMNVEV (reference sequence). CDR3 sequence: CASRRGQETQYF. CDR3 coding DNA: TGTGCCAGCAGAAGGGGGCAAGAGACCCAGTACTTC.

J is TRBJ1-2 and V is TRBV29-1; D possibly corresponds to TRBD1 (6 bases). The CDR3 extends over 13 amino acids. The germline V gene encodes CDR1 SQVTM and CDR2 ANQGSEA. The ends were cut back, 4 bases at V and 7 bases at J, with 16 bases in the middle. In nucleotides, the CDR3 is TGCAGCGTTGGTGGGAGAGGGGGGGTTGGCTACACCTTC. Its translation is CSVGGRGGVGYTF.